This is a list of T cell receptor beta chains from one sample in a study of T cell changes during pregnancy in multiple sclerosis. Using immunoSEQ multiplex PCR, the repertoire was profiled, and TCRdb retains in-frame clones only, with some absent. The sample consists of some 41,000 clones, 89% of them appearing once. The sample consisted of CD4+ T cells from peripheral blood mononuclear cells, taken after pregnancy. Receptor source: a female donor with multiple sclerosis, enrolled in a pregnancy study. Each CDR3 is given without its conserved first and last residue. Each record gives: J gene, V gene, CDR3 protein.

TRBJ1-4 TRBV30 AWAQTGSLTNEKLF
TRBJ2-7 TRBV5-6 ASGRVGEQY
TRBJ1-1 TRBV6-1 ASSEDKWPEAF
TRBJ2-5 TRBV6-6 ASRGGGVETQY
TRBJ2-5 TRBV6-1 ASSEAPGLVSQETQY
TRBJ2-7 TRBV6-5 ASSYSALAAYEQY
TRBJ2-7 TRBV10-1 ASSRGSRGEQY
TRBJ2-1 TRBV25-1 ASSVAGPSYNEQF
TRBJ1-4 TRBV5-5 ASSSTGGRDEKLF
TRBJ1-5 TRBV18 ASSRGDRASNQPQH
TRBJ1-2 TRBV19 ASSTTGANYGYT
TRBJ1-4 TRBV30 ASYRGNNEKLF
TRBJ2-7 TRBV7-3 ASSQASGRNSYEQY
TRBJ1-1 TRBV2 ASSDSRTASKNTEAF
TRBJ2-7 TRBV19 ASRNYRVQGEQY
TRBJ2-5 TRBV28 ASNGGVAGPQETQY
TRBJ2-3 TRBV5-1 ASSSDPGLAGVGTDTQY
TRBJ2-6 TRBV28 ASRIQGAGANVLT
TRBJ2-3 TRBV27 ASSLAGRGPDTQY
TRBJ2-3 TRBV11-2 ASSRAEGAGTDTQY
TRBJ1-1 TRBV6-5 ASSSGTGRTEAF
TRBJ2-2 TRBV27 ASSPRQVSGELF
TRBJ2-5 TRBV28 ASSFRTSGGETQY
TRBJ2-1 TRBV19 ASSIAPTSVLAYNEQF
TRBJ1-1 TRBV6-5 ASTVRGANTEAF
TRBJ1-2 TRBV29-1 SVEQGAGGYT
TRBJ2-3 TRBV18 ASSPLRQAQGDTQY
TRBJ2-2 TRBV18 ASSPPGDTGELF
TRBJ2-3 TRBV29-1 SATSFPDTQY
TRBJ1-2 TRBV6-1 ASSEGGGSDGYT
TRBJ2-1 TRBV4-2 ASSQDSSGNFNEQF
TRBJ2-7 TRBV11-2 ASSLEPRGEQY
TRBJ2-1 TRBV2 ASSGLTSKSYNEQF
TRBJ1-2 TRBV6-6 ASSYSALNYGYT
TRBJ1-6 TRBV9 ASSVLRSYNSPLH
TRBJ2-3 TRBV9 ASSASMRDGRLTQY
TRBJ2-2 TRBV9 ASSLRLAGGVGELF
TRBJ2-1 TRBV5-4 ASSFQPGDEQF
TRBJ2-2 TRBV28 ASTDSPLAGGAGELF
TRBJ2-7 TRBV4-2 ASSQDLASGSIYEQY
TRBJ2-2 TRBV4-2 ASSQYHRDLTGELF
TRBJ1-5 TRBV2 ASGGVGQPQH
TRBJ2-3 TRBV10-3 AISRDSLTDTQY